A single sample is the source of the 21 T cell receptor beta chains below, sequenced in a study of OX40 agonist ivuxolimab in advanced cancers. Using immunoSEQ multiplex PCR, the repertoire was profiled, and TCRdb retains in-frame clones only, with some absent. The table includes fewer than 75,000 clones, around nine tenths detected once. This material consisted of CD4+ or CD8+ T cells sorted from blood, taken in a trial of the OX40 agonist ivuxolimab. The receptors were gathered from an adult with an advanced solid tumor such as melanoma, head and neck, liver or kidney cancer.

The rearrangement joins TRBV18 to TRBJ1-1; a possible D gene is TRBD1 (6 bases). V lost 3 bases and J 3 bases, leaving 8 bases between the germline ends. CDR3 size: 13 residues. Per the germline V gene, CDR1 is KGHSH and CDR2 is LQKENI. The DNA for the CDR3 is TGTGCCAGCTCACCCAACAGGGACACTGAAGCTTTCTTT. It yields the protein CASSPNRDTEAFF.

This chain links TRBV11-2 with TRBJ2-2; no firm D call. Trimming took 0 bases from V and 0 from J, leaving 8 bases between them. Looked up from germline, CDR1 is SGHAT and CDR2 is FQNNGV. The CDR3 spans 16 residues. CDR3 region: CASSLDRFANTGELFF. In DNA, the CDR3 is TGTGCCAGCAGCTTAGACAGGTTCGCGAACACCGGGGAGCTGTTTTTT. Complete variable domain (other parts from reference TRBV11-2 and TRBJ2-2): EAGVAQSPRYKIIEKRQSVAFWCNPISGHATLYWYQQILGQGPKLLIQFQNNGVVDDSQLPKDRFSAERLKGVDSTLKIQPAKLEDSAVYLCASSLDRFANTGELFFGEGSRLTVL.

In regard to this clone: A junction end diverges from the germline sequence, so it may reflect a read error. The chain carries TRBV7-2 and TRBJ1-3; no firm D call. Germline V lookup: CDR1 SGHTA, CDR2 FQGNSA. The CDR3 contains 15 residues. CDR3 residues: CASSLSGPTRNTTYF. The CDR3 nucleotides read TGTGCCAGCAGCTTATCAGGACCCACTCGAAACACCACATATTTT.

The V call is TRBV19, the J call TRBJ2-2; unclear D gene. Germline CDR1 and CDR2: LNHDA and SQIVND (reference sequence). The CDR3 has 15 residues. Trimming stripped 3 bases from V and 1 base from J, with 9 bases between. CDR3 region: CASSIISGNTGELFF. Written as DNA, the CDR3 is TGTGCCAGTAGTATTATATCGGGGAACACCGGGGAGCTGTTTTTT.

This clone was seen more than once but under ten times. This chain connects TRBV10-1 to TRBJ1-5; TRBD1 aligns across 9 bases. Germline CDR1 is WNHNN and CDR2 is SYGVQD (reference sequence). This CDR3 spans 16 amino acids. Losses at the gene ends were 6 bases for V and 5 bases for J; bases not matched to a gene: 11. The CDR3 DNA reads TGCGCCAGCAGAGACCATTCTACAGGGGGCGATCAGCCCCAGCATTTT. As protein: CASRDHSTGGDQPQHF.

Only a few counts were recorded for this clone. The genes are TRBV2 and TRBJ1-1; D call uncertain. Germline V CDR1 and CDR2: SNHLY, FYNNEI. V lost 4 bases and J 1 base, leaving 10 bases between the germline ends. This CDR3 spans 14 amino acids. The CDR3 protein is CASSVYNSNTEAFF. CDR3 DNA: TGTGCCAGCAGTGTCTATAATTCGAACACTGAAGCTTTCTTT. The full variable domain, in which reference TRBV2 and TRBJ1-1 provide the parts outside the CDR3, is EPEVTQTPSHQVTQMGQEVILRCVPISNHLYFYWYRQILGQKVEFLVSFYNNEISEKSEIFDDQFSVERPDGSNFTLKIRSTKLEDSAMYFCASSVYNSNTEAFFGQGTRLTVV.

The chain uses TRBV18 and TRBJ2-7, with a weak D call TRBD1 (5 bases). Germline-derived CDR1 and CDR2 are KGHSH and LQKENI. The V and J ends lost 2 bases and 6 bases respectively, with 8 bases between them. This CDR3 spans 12 amino acids. For the CDR3, the DNA is TGTGCCAGCTCACCAGCAGGGATCGAGCAGTACTTC. It encodes CASSPAGIEQYF.

This clone has just one count. J is TRBJ2-7 and V is TRBV6-6; D is possibly TRBD1 or TRBD2 (5 bases each). The CDR3 is made up of 15 amino acids. Trimming took 2 bases from V and 0 from J, leaving 11 bases between them. The germline V gene has CDR1 MNHNY and CDR2 SVGAGI (reference sequence). DNA for the CDR3: TGTGCCAGCAGTTACGTCGGGACGAGCTCCTACGAGCAGTACTTC. This sequence encodes CASSYVGTSSYEQYF.

The chain employs TRBV2 and TRBJ1-2, with TRBD1 identical over 7 bases. Trimming cost V 6 bases and J 8 bases; bases outside gene matches: 9. The CDR3 is 13 amino acids. Germline loops: CDR1 SNHLY, CDR2 FYNNEI. CDR3 coding DNA: TGTGCCAGCAGGGGGGACAGTCTATCGGGCTACACCTTC. Its translation is CASRGDSLSGYTF.

This clone has only one observation. The rearrangement uses TRBV7-8 and TRBJ2-3; TRBD2 aligns across 9 bases. The CDR3 runs 13 residues. Germline V CDR1 and CDR2: SGHVS, FQNEAQ. The ends lost 0 bases at V and 11 bases at J; junction bases unmatched: 3. CDR3 sequence reads: CASSLARGGEQYF. In DNA, the CDR3 is TGTGCCAGCAGCTTAGCGCGGGGGGGCGAGCAGTATTTT. The full variable domain, completed using reference TRBV7-8 and TRBJ2-3, is GAGVSQSPRYKVAKRGQDVALRCDPISGHVSLFWYQQALGQGPEFLTYFQNEAQLDKSGLPSDRFFAERPEGSVSTLKIQRTQQEDSAVYLCASSLARGGEQYFGPGTRLTVL.

With regard to this clone: At one end the junction does not follow the germline gene, possibly because of a read error. V and J are TRBV6-5 and TRBJ2-1, with unresolved D. CDR1 and CDR2 (germline): MNHEY, SVGAGI. The CDR3 runs 14 residues. This chain's CDR3 is CASSPSWSSNEQFF. The CDR3 coding sequence is TGTGCCAGCAGTCCATCCTGGTCCTCCAATGAGCAGTTCTTC.

The rearrangement uses TRBV29-1 and TRBJ2-3; no firm D call. The length of the CDR3 is 12 residues. The germline V gene encodes CDR1 SQVTM and CDR2 ANQGSEA. The ends were cut back, 7 bases at V and 6 bases at J, with 14 bases in the middle. This CDR3 is CSASFPDDTQYF. DNA for the CDR3: TGCAGCGCCTCCTTCCCCGATGATACGCAGTATTTT.

CDR3 bases: TGTGCCAGCAGTTTATCCACGGGACAACGGACTAGGTCGGTACGCACAGATACGCAGTATTTT. Its protein product is CASSLSTGQRTRSVRTDTQYF. The V gene is TRBV27, the J gene TRBJ2-3; D may be TRBD2 (7 bases). Germline V lookup: CDR1 MNHEY, CDR2 SMNVEV (reference sequence). The CDR3 covers 21 residues. Trimming stripped 0 bases from V and 1 base from J, with 26 bases between.

This clone appeared a few times. The V gene is TRBV12-5, the J gene TRBJ2-5, with 15 bases that match TRBD2. Germline CDR1 LGHNT, CDR2 FRNRAP. The CDR3 length is 19 residues. V dropped 3 bases and J dropped 4; count of bases not matched to a gene: 12. The CDR3 DNA follows: TGTGCTAGTGGTTTAAATAAGGATGGGACTAGCGGGGGGTCAGAGACCCAGTACTTC. Protein: CASGLNKDGTSGGSETQYF. Full variable domain (rest looked up from reference TRBV12-5 and TRBJ2-5): DARVTQTPRHKVTEMGQEVTMRCQPILGHNTVFWYRQTMMQGLELLAYFRNRAPLDDSGMPKDRFSAEMPDATLATLKIQPSEPRDSAVYFCASGLNKDGTSGGSETQYFGPGTRLLVL.

The rearrangement links TRBV7-8 to TRBJ2-3; 11 bases align to TRBD2. Germline V gene lookup returns CDR1 SGHVS and CDR2 FQNEAQ. The CDR3 has 16 amino acids. Trimming removed 3 bases from V and 8 bases from J; junction bases left unmatched: 10. CDR3 sequence: CASSLGLAGGRGTQYF. CDR3 nucleotides: TGTGCCAGCAGCTTGGGGCTAGCGGGGGGCAGGGGTACGCAGTATTTT.

The chain joins TRBV20-1 to TRBJ1-2, with D hard to call. Trimming stripped 6 bases from V and 8 bases from J, with 13 bases between. This CDR3 has 11 amino acids. The germline V gene encodes CDR1 DFQATT and CDR2 SNEGSKA (reference sequence). The CDR3 DNA sequence: TGCAGTGCCCCGGTGGCCGGGGGCTACACCTTC. Its translation is CSAPVAGGYTF.

The chain employs TRBV12-5 and TRBJ2-3; D is uncertain. The V gene's germline CDR1 is LGHNT and CDR2 FRNRAP. This CDR3 contains 12 residues. Trimming removed 4 bases from V and 3 bases from J, with 5 bases in between. The CDR3 DNA is TGTGCTAGTGGTTGGCGGACAGATACGCAGTATTTT. It translates to CASGWRTDTQYF.

The rearrangement joins TRBV27 to TRBJ2-5; TRBD2 matches at 12 bases. CDR1 is MNHEY, CDR2 SMNVEV, per germline (reference sequence). The length of the CDR3 is 14 residues. The V segment lost 4 bases and the J segment 10 bases; nucleotides outside the gene matches: 7. The CDR3 region has the DNA TGTGCCAGCAGTTCCGAAGGACTAGCGGGGATCCAGTACTTC. Residues: CASSSEGLAGIQYF.

This clone occurred a few times. This chain connects TRBV19 to TRBJ1-1; 8 bases map to TRBD1. The CDR3 runs to 13 residues. Germline V gene data show CDR1 as LNHDA and CDR2 as SQIVND (reference sequence). Trimming took 5 bases from V and 3 from J; bases not matched to a gene: 2. CDR3 residues: CASSGQGDTEAFF. For the CDR3, the DNA is TGTGCCAGTAGTGGACAGGGAGACACTGAAGCTTTCTTT.

V usage is TRBV6-5 and J usage is TRBJ1-1; perhaps TRBD1 as D (6 bases). Trimming pared 6 bases from V and 2 bases from J, leaving 13 bases between. Germline V gene data show CDR1 as MNHEY and CDR2 as SVGAGI. There are 14 residues in the CDR3. CDR3 region: CASRSPGANTEAFF. In DNA, the CDR3 is TGTGCCAGCAGATCTCCAGGGGCTAACACTGAAGCTTTCTTT.

V usage is TRBV6-6 and J usage is TRBJ1-2; 8 bases agree with TRBD1. J was trimmed by 5 bases and V by 7 bases; bases with no gene match: 9. The germline CDR1 and CDR2 sequences are MNHNY and SVGAGI (reference sequence). This CDR3 is 14 amino acids long. CDR3 nucleotides: TGTGCCAGCAAAGCCGGGACAGGTCCTTATGGCTACACCTTC. Residues: CASKAGTGPYGYTF.